This T cell receptor (beta chain) originates from a study of cytomegalovirus exposure and HLA in healthy donors. Primers: 60 Vbeta forward and 13 Jbeta reverse. Measured with immunoSEQ multiplex PCR; TCRdb has only the in-frame clones, and not every one. This sample has 140,000 to 150,000 clones, with around three quarters found just once. Whole-study findings and limits: Follow-up analysis seemed to connect common viral pathogens with several of the most significant clusters identified.

A word on this clone: Antigen: not known.

Sequencing was done on a sample of PBMCs. The TCR sequence derives from a woman between 40 and 55 years old in good health and CMV-seronegative.

CDR3 DNA sequence: TGTGCCATCAGTGAGTATGGCCCCTCCACAGATACGCAGTATTTT. Protein product: CAISEYGPSTDTQYF. The chain is built from TRBV10-3 and TRBJ2-3; D is unclear. CDR1 is ENHRY, CDR2 SYGVKD, per germline. Trimming stripped 1 base from V and 2 bases from J, with 10 bases between. There are 15 residues in the CDR3.